The 13 T cell receptor beta chains listed next were all sequenced from one sample in a study of PD-L1 blockade in urothelial cancer. Libraries were prepared by immunoSEQ multiplex PCR; TCRdb keeps only in-frame clonotypes and omits some of them. The profile covers tens of thousands of clones, with roughly 82% appearing a single time and 4.5% taken by the ten largest. The sample was PBMCs, taken around atezolizumab (anti-PD-L1) treatment. The receptors here all came from a man between 65 and 85 years old with urothelial cancer.

The V gene is TRBV19, the J gene TRBJ1-1; TRBD1 might be the D (6 bases). Germline CDR1 LNHDA, CDR2 SQIVND (reference sequence). Trimming cost V 7 bases and J 3 bases, with 15 bases left between them. The CDR3 contains 14 residues. The CDR3 DNA is TGTGCCAGTAAAATCGGGGGGCCTGACACTGAAGCTTTCTTT. Its protein is CASKIGGPDTEAFF.

The chain recombines TRBV4-1 with TRBJ2-1, with 7 bases aligning to TRBD1. Germline CDR1 is MGHRA and CDR2 is YSYEKL. The V gene end was trimmed by 1 base and the J gene end by 0 bases; junction bases not matched to a gene: 6. This CDR3 has 17 residues. CDR3 nucleotides: TGCGCCAGCAGCCAAGTACTTACAGGGGTCTCCTACAATGAGCAGTTCTTC. Its protein is CASSQVLTGVSYNEQFF.

The genes are TRBV5-8 and TRBJ2-1; D may be TRBD2 (6 bases). CDR1 is SGHTS, CDR2 YDEGEE, per germline. The CDR3 spans 16 residues. Trimming took off 4 bases at V and 1 base at J, with 15 bases between the two ends. Here the CDR3 DNA reads TGTGCCAGCAGCCTCCTTGGCGGGAAGTCCTACAATGAGCAGTTCTTC. Protein product: CASSLLGGKSYNEQFF.

This clone was counted a few times. The chain employs TRBV7-9 and TRBJ2-7, with D unresolved. CDR1 is SEHNR and CDR2 is FQNEAQ in the germline V gene (reference sequence). This CDR3 has 12 residues. V lost 5 bases, J lost 3 bases, and 8 bases lay in between. The CDR3 protein is CASSRTSYEQYF. CDR3 in DNA: TGTGCCAGCAGCCGCACAAGCTACGAGCAGTACTTC.

This clone appeared a few times. The chain links TRBV7-2 to TRBJ2-2; TRBD1 matches 7 bases. V shed 6 bases and J 0 bases; nucleotides not matched to a gene: 1. The CDR3 spans 14 residues. CDR1 is SGHTA, CDR2 FQGNSA, per germline. CDR3 nucleotides: TGTGCCAGCAGTCAGGGGGCGAACACCGGGGAGCTGTTTTTT. This sequence encodes CASSQGANTGELFF.

DNA for the CDR3: TGTGCCAGCAGTTACCCCGGGACATTCTATGGCTACACCTTC. This encodes CASSYPGTFYGYTF. This rearrangement joins TRBV6-6 to TRBJ1-2, with a possible D match to TRBD1 (6 bases). The CDR3 has 14 residues. Per germline, CDR1 MNHNY and CDR2 SVGAGI (reference sequence). Between the trimmed V and J ends, which lost 2 bases and 4 bases, there was a span of 11 bases.

V gene TRBV19 combines with J gene TRBJ2-1; 8 nucleotides align to TRBD2. Per the germline V gene, CDR1 is LNHDA and CDR2 is SQIVND (reference sequence). The CDR3 has 15 residues. After removal of 5 bases from V and 1 base from J, the junction contained 4 bases not matched to a gene. For the CDR3, the DNA is TGTGCCAGTAGTCTGGGACTAGGGTCCTACAATGAGCAGTTCTTC. It yields the protein CASSLGLGSYNEQFF.

The gene calls are TRBV27 and TRBJ1-2, with 9 bases fitting TRBD1. With 5 bases clipped from V and 0 bases from J, the junction kept 4 bases outside the gene matches. The length of the CDR3 is 15 residues. The germline CDR1 and CDR2 sequences are MNHEY and SMNVEV (reference sequence). This CDR3 reads CASSGQGNSNYGYTF. The CDR3 DNA is TGTGCCAGCAGTGGACAGGGGAACTCTAACTATGGCTACACCTTC.

The V gene is TRBV6-6, the J gene TRBJ1-3, with D hard to call. Germline CDR1 is MNHNY and CDR2 is SVGAGI (reference sequence). The CDR3 contains 15 residues. The V gene lost 2 bases and the J gene lost 1 base, with 9 bases spanning the gap. This CDR3 reads CASSYPGISGNTIYF. CDR3 DNA sequence: TGTGCCAGCAGTTACCCGGGGATATCTGGAAACACCATATATTTT.

The rearrangement links TRBV19 to TRBJ2-5; TRBD1 aligns across 7 bases. Germline CDR1 is LNHDA and CDR2 is SQIVND (reference sequence). Trimming took 8 bases from V and 2 from J; bases not matched to a gene: 5. The CDR3 sequence is 13 residues long. Written as DNA, the CDR3 is TGTGCCAGTGCCGGGACAGAACAAGAGACCCAGTACTTC. It yields the protein CASAGTEQETQYF.

The chain's CDR3 is CASSPSGTFYGYTF. DNA for the CDR3: TGTGCCAGCTCACCATCGGGGACATTCTATGGCTACACCTTC. The V call is TRBV18, the J call TRBJ1-2; D is possibly TRBD1 (6 bases). The germline gives CDR1 KGHSH, CDR2 LQKENI. The CDR3 runs to 14 residues. Trimming took 2 bases from V and 4 from J, leaving 11 bases between them.

In this sample, this clone turned up a few times. This sequence joins TRBV28 and TRBJ1-4; no clear D. V was trimmed by 6 bases and J by 7 bases, leaving 15 bases between them. The CDR3 covers 14 residues. CDR1 is MDHEN, CDR2 SYDVKM, per germline. The CDR3 DNA follows: TGTGCCAGCAGCTCACGCAGGAAGGCTGAAAAACTGTTTTTT. It is translated as CASSSRRKAEKLFF.

The rearrangement joins TRBV5-1 to TRBJ2-7; possibly TRBD2 for D (7 bases). CDR1 is SGHRS and CDR2 is YFSETQ in the germline V gene. The CDR3 spans 15 residues. V was clipped by 1 base and J by 2 bases, with 13 bases between them. The CDR3 bases are TGCGCCAGCAGCTTGATGCAGGGGACTACCTACGAGCAGTACTTC. It is translated as CASSLMQGTTYEQYF.